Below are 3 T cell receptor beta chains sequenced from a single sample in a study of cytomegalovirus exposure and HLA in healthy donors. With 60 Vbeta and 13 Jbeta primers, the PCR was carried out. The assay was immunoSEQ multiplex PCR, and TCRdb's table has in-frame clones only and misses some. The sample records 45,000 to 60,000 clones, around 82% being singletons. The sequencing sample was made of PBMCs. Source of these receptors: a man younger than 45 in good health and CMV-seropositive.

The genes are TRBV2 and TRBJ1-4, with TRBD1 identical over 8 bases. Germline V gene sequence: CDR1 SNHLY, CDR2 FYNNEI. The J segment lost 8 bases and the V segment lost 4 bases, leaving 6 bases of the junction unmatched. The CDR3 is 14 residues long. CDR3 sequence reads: CASSAGQGDEKLFF. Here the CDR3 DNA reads TGTGCCAGCAGTGCCGGACAGGGTGACGAAAAACTGTTTTTT.

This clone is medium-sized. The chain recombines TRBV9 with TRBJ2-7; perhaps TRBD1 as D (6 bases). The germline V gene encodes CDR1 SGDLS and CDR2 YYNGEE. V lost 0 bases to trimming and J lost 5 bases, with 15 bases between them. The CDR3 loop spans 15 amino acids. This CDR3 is CASSVDTGTGNEQYF. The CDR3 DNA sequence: TGTGCCAGCAGCGTAGACACAGGGACGGGGAACGAGCAGTACTTC.

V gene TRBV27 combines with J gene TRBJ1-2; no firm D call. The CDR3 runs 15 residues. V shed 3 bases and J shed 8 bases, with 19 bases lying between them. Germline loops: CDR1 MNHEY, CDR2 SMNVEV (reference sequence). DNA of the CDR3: TGTGCCAGCAGTTTCATGGCGGGGTCCTCGGGGGGCTACACCTTC. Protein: CASSFMAGSSGGYTF.